Presented here are 31 T cell receptor beta chains from one specimen sequenced in a study of identical twins (dated by TCRdb to about 2016). Library generation was performed with 5' RACE. Sequencing was carried out with an Illumina HiSeq 2000. TCRdb redid the processing of the public reads, applying fastp at Q25 and MiXCR, and retained in-frame beta chains. Rows with one shared CDR3 protein collapse into an entry with the most common genes and DNA. In all, the sample holds approximately 210,000 distinct CDR3 sequences, and under 8.5% of those were seen once. The top ten clones comprise approximately 14% of the sample. These same data were also listed under a study on T cells expressing NK-cell markers.

The sample was CD8+ T cells sorted from blood. These receptor sequences come from a woman between 18 and 29 years old in good health.

At least ten counts were recorded for this clonotype. The chain employs TRBV5-5 and TRBJ2-1, with D possibly matching TRBD2 (6 bases). V was cut by 7 bases and J by 8 bases, with 13 bases left in between. The CDR3 spans 12 residues. From germline, CDR1 is SGHKS and CDR2 YYEKEE (reference sequence). The CDR3 DNA reads as TGTGCCAGCTTCGGAGGAGGGGATGAGCAGTTCTTC. Translation: CASFGGGDEQFF.

This clonotype appeared many times. The V and J genes are TRBV27 and TRBJ1-1; D gene unclear. V was pared by 7 bases and J by 0 bases, with 15 bases between. This CDR3 contains 15 residues. CDR1 is MNHEY and CDR2 is SMNVEV in the germline V gene (reference sequence). The CDR3 nucleotides read TGTGCCAGCACCCCGGGAGGATTCATGAACACTGAAGCTTTCTTT. It encodes CASTPGGFMNTEAFF.

This clonotype was found a few times. The chain employs TRBV11-2 and TRBJ2-1; 14 positions agree with TRBD2. Germline V gene data show CDR1 as SGHAT and CDR2 as FQNNGV. J lost 10 bases, V lost 5 bases, and 13 bases had no gene match. This CDR3 contains 17 residues. The CDR3 here is CASSPFYGTSGRGEQFF. The DNA for the CDR3 is TGTGCCAGCAGCCCCTTTTACGGGACTAGCGGGAGAGGGGAGCAGTTCTTC.

This clonotype has a count of ten or more. The V and J genes are TRBV5-1 and TRBJ2-2; TRBD1 matches 9 bases. V trimming: 4 bases; J trimming: 5 bases; junction bases outside the gene matches: 6. CDR3 length: 15 residues. Per the germline V gene, CDR1 is SGHRS and CDR2 is YFSETQ. CDR3 DNA sequence: TGCGCCAGCAGCCCGACAGGGGGTGGAACCGGGGAGCTGTTTTTT. Its protein is CASSPTGGGTGELFF. Filled out from reference TRBV5-1 and TRBJ2-2, the complete variable domain reads KAGVTQTPRYLIKTRGQQVTLSCSPISGHRSVSWYQQTPGQGLQFLFEYFSETQRNKGNFPGRFSGRQFSNSRSEMNVSTLELGDSALYLCASSPTGGGTGELFFGEGSRLTVL.

This clonotype was recorded a few times. V is TRBV6-2 or TRBV6-3 and J is TRBJ2-1; D is ambiguous. This CDR3 has 12 residues. Trimming left V 2 bases short and J 5 bases short, with 4 bases between. Germline values: CDR1 MNHEY, CDR2 SVGEGT. In nucleotides, the CDR3 is TGTGCCAGCAGTTACGCTGACAATGAGCAGTTCTTC. Protein product: CASSYADNEQFF.

The sample holds a few counts of this clonotype. The rearrangement uses TRBV7-9 and TRBJ2-5; a possible D gene is TRBD2 (6 bases). V was clipped by 3 bases and J by 5 bases, with 16 bases between them. Germline V CDR1 and CDR2: SEHNR, FQNEAQ (reference sequence). The length of the CDR3 is 15 residues. For the CDR3, the DNA is TGTGCCAGCAGCTTTCCGGAGGCTCGGGGGGAGACCCAGTACTTC. As protein: CASSFPEARGETQYF.

At least ten counts were recorded for this clonotype. This chain connects TRBV20-1 to TRBJ2-3; 10 nucleotides agree with TRBD2. J lost 1 base, V lost 5 bases, and 6 bases had no gene match. The CDR3 is 15 amino acids. Per the germline V gene, CDR1 is DFQATT and CDR2 is SNEGSKA (reference sequence). CDR3 loop: CSADYLAGGTDTQYF. The CDR3 coding sequence is TGCAGTGCTGACTACCTAGCGGGGGGCACAGATACGCAGTATTTT.

This clonotype was found many times. This chain connects TRBV20-1 to TRBJ2-7, with D perhaps being TRBD1 or TRBD2 (6 bases each). Trimming cost V 3 bases and J 0 bases, with 18 bases left between them. The V gene's germline CDR1 is DFQATT and CDR2 SNEGSKA (reference sequence). This CDR3 is built from 16 residues. The CDR3 DNA sequence: TGCAGTGCTAGGGGGGGCAGGCACACATACTCCTACGAGCAGTACTTC. Its protein product is CSARGGRHTYSYEQYF.

This chain links TRBV2 with TRBJ1-1, with a possible D match to TRBD1 (5 bases). The CDR3 has 15 amino acids. V lost 5 bases and J 3 bases, leaving 16 bases between the germline ends. Germline V lookup: CDR1 SNHLY, CDR2 FYNNEI. This chain's CDR3 is CASSPPEGRHTEAFF. The CDR3 bases are TGTGCCAGCAGTCCCCCCGAGGGGAGACACACTGAAGCTTTCTTT.

The gene calls are TRBV30 and TRBJ1-2, with D possibly matching TRBD1 (6 bases). Germline CDR1 GTSNPN, CDR2 SVGIG (reference sequence). Trimming removed 7 bases at V and 4 bases at J, with 13 bases between. CDR3 size: 12 residues. The DNA of the CDR3 is TGTGCCTTGCAGGGGCAAGGCTATGGCTACACCTTC. Encoded protein: CALQGQGYGYTF.

This clonotype was picked up a small number of times. In DNA form, the CDR3 reads TGTGCCAGCAGTTTAACGCAGTACTACGAGCAGTACTTC. Amino acids: CASSLTQYYEQYF. The V gene is TRBV27, the J gene TRBJ2-7, with D unresolved. V was clipped by 2 bases and J by 3 bases, with 8 bases between them. In germline, CDR1 is MNHEY, CDR2 SMNVEV (reference sequence). The CDR3 totals 13 residues.

This clonotype was observed a handful of times. This rearrangement joins TRBV6-1 to TRBJ1-1, with D perhaps TRBD1 (5 bases). The CDR3 totals 14 residues. CDR1 is MNHNS, CDR2 SASEGT, per germline. Trimming removed 7 bases from V and 8 bases from J, with 20 bases in between. CDR3 in DNA: TGTGCCAGCAAATCAGACAGAGGGGTCACCGAAGCTTTCTTT. Residues: CASKSDRGVTEAFF.

This clonotype has ten or more counts. The rearrangement uses TRBV12-3 or TRBV12-4 and TRBJ2-3; D is uncertain. V lost 0 bases to trimming and J lost 2 bases, with 3 bases between them. The CDR3 spans 13 residues. The CDR3, as DNA: TGTGCCAGCAGTTTAGCTCCCACAGATACGCAGTATTTT. It specifies CASSLAPTDTQYF.

The chain carries TRBV27 and TRBJ2-2, with a weak D call TRBD2 (5 bases). Deletions cut 3 bases from V and 6 bases from J, with 14 bases between. There are 15 residues in the CDR3. The germline CDR1 and CDR2 sequences are MNHEY and SMNVEV (reference sequence). CDR3 DNA: TGTGCCAGCAGTTTGGGGAGCTTGGCTGCCGGGGAGCTGTTTTTT. Its translation: CASSLGSLAAGELFF.

The CDR3 is CASSLTGPTHIQYF. The CDR3 DNA follows: TGTGCCAGCAGTTTAACAGGGCCTACGCACATTCAGTACTTC. V is TRBV27 and J is TRBJ2-4; possibly TRBD1 for D (6 bases). V dropped 2 bases and J dropped 8 bases, with 13 bases sitting between them. CDR3 length: 14 amino acids. Germline CDR1 MNHEY, CDR2 SMNVEV (reference sequence).

This clonotype came up many times. The V call is TRBV4-1, the J call TRBJ1-2; D is unresolved. This CDR3 is 12 amino acids long. Germline loops: CDR1 MGHRA, CDR2 YSYEKL. V lost 4 bases to trimming and J lost 2 bases, with 5 bases between them. The CDR3 nucleotides read TGCGCCAGCAGCCGAGGGAACTATGGCTACACCTTC. Amino acids: CASSRGNYGYTF.

The rearrangement uses TRBV7-3 and TRBJ2-1, with 7 bases lining up with TRBD2. The CDR3 contains 15 residues. With 3 bases clipped from V and 8 bases from J, the junction kept 10 bases outside the gene matches. Germline V gene sequence: CDR1 SGHTA, CDR2 FQGTGA. The CDR3 region is CASSFEASGPDEQFF. CDR3 in DNA: TGTGCCAGCAGCTTCGAGGCTAGCGGTCCCGATGAGCAGTTCTTC.

This clonotype showed up just a few times. The genes are TRBV6-5 and TRBJ2-7, with D uncertain. There are 16 residues in the CDR3. Deletions cut 0 bases from V and 0 bases from J, with 12 bases between. Germline V gene sequence: CDR1 MNHEY, CDR2 SVGAGI. The CDR3 DNA reads as TGTGCCAGCAGTTACTCGTCTGGCAGGAGCTCCTACGAGCAGTACTTC. It specifies CASSYSSGRSSYEQYF.

This clonotype was seen at least ten times. The chain links TRBV12-3 or TRBV12-4 to TRBJ2-4, with D unclear. Trimming shortened V by 8 bases and J by 0 bases, and 11 bases separated the two germline ends. The CDR3 is 14 amino acids. CDR3 bases: TGTGCCAGCGGCCTGCGGCTAGCCAAAAACATTCAGTACTTC. This encodes CASGLRLAKNIQYF.

The chain combines TRBV21-1 with TRBJ2-3; the D call of TRBD2 is as the table states it, not checked on the DNA. TRBV21-1 is a pseudogene segment. The CDR3 is made up of 19 amino acids. CDR3 region: CASRKRARRTARHTDTQYF. CDR3 sequence (DNA): TGTGCCAGCAGAAAACGGGCGAGAAGGACGGCCCGTCACACAGATACGCAGTATTTT.

The genes are TRBV20-1 and TRBJ2-7; the D gene is possibly TRBD1 (6 bases). The CDR3 runs 18 residues. Germline CDR1 and CDR2: DFQATT and SNEGSKA (reference sequence). V was cut by 6 bases and J by 4 bases, with 31 bases left in between. CDR3 residues: CSAATYLQLQGYAYEQYF. CDR3 in DNA: TGCAGTGCCGCGACCTACCTTCAGCTCCAGGGGTATGCTTACGAGCAGTACTTC.

This clonotype was observed many times. The chain combines TRBV5-1 with TRBJ2-7; a weak D match, TRBD1 (6 bases). The CDR3 totals 14 residues. The ends were cut back, 3 bases at V and 1 base at J, with 11 bases in the middle. Germline values: CDR1 SGHRS, CDR2 YFSETQ. CDR3 nucleotides: TGCGCCAGCAGCTCAGGGGAATGGTCCTACGAGCAGTACTTC. It translates to CASSSGEWSYEQYF.

Only a few counts were recorded for this clonotype. The chain couples TRBV10-2 to TRBJ1-2; 8 bases align to TRBD1. The CDR3 consists of 13 residues. CDR1 WSHSY and CDR2 SAAADI come from the germline V gene. V lost 10 bases to trimming and J lost 8 bases; unmatched junction nucleotides: 12. The CDR3 sequence is CATSLDRGGGYTF. DNA for the CDR3: TGCGCCACTTCCCTTGACAGGGGAGGGGGCTACACCTTC.

V gene TRBV29-1 combines with J gene TRBJ2-7; 8 nucleotides agree with TRBD1. The CDR3 length is 14 residues. Germline lookup yields CDR1 SQVTM and CDR2 ANQGSEA. J gave up 1 base and V 1 base, and 3 bases lay outside the gene matches. Written as DNA, the CDR3 is TGCAGCGTTGAAGGGGGGACAGGTTCCTACGAGCAGTACTTC. This encodes CSVEGGTGSYEQYF.

The chain joins TRBV18 to TRBJ2-1; D unresolved. CDR3 length: 13 residues. Trimming stripped 8 bases from V and 5 bases from J, with 13 bases between. The germline CDR1 and CDR2 sequences are KGHSH and LQKENI. The CDR3 DNA reads as TGTGCCAGCCGCGCGAGAGAGAACAATGAGCAGTTCTTC. It specifies CASRARENNEQFF.

This clonotype was seen more than once but under ten times. No DNA is shown, since the ends of the CDR3 on it are uncertain; the CDR3 is the one TCRdb lists. V gene TRBV10-3 combines with J gene TRBJ2-1; TRBD1 reflects the table's D call only, with no check against the DNA. Germline V CDR1 and CDR2: ENHRY, SYGVKD. The CDR3 has 12 amino acids, counting both end residues. CDR3 in amino acids: CAISVGAGAGFF.

The rearrangement joins TRBV20-1 to TRBJ2-7; D uncertain. The length of the CDR3 is 14 residues. The V end lost 0 bases, the J end lost 4 bases, and 13 bases lay between the germline ends. Germline lookup yields CDR1 DFQATT and CDR2 SNEGSKA (reference sequence). The CDR3 spells CSAREVTQDYEQYF. In DNA, the CDR3 is TGCAGTGCTAGAGAAGTTACGCAAGATTACGAGCAGTACTTC.

This chain links TRBV7-2 with TRBJ1-1, with a weak D call TRBD1 (6 bases). This CDR3 spans 15 amino acids. The V gene's germline CDR1 is SGHTA and CDR2 FQGNSA. Between the trimmed V and J ends, which lost 6 bases and 0 bases, there was a span of 14 bases. CDR3 sequence reads: CASRDVGGLNTEAFF. The CDR3 nucleotides are TGTGCCAGCAGGGACGTCGGGGGCCTGAACACTGAAGCTTTCTTT.

The chain combines TRBV5-6 with TRBJ2-7; 8 nucleotides align to TRBD1. The CDR3 is 14 amino acids. The ends lost 9 bases at V and 7 bases at J; junction bases unmatched: 15. CDR1 SGHDT and CDR2 YYEEEE come from the germline V gene. The CDR3 DNA reads TGTGCCATGAGCTTGGGGCAGGGGGCCTTAGAGCAGTACTTC. It codes for CAMSLGQGALEQYF.

This rearrangement joins TRBV7-2 to TRBJ1-1; TRBD1 matches 8 bases. CDR1 SGHTA and CDR2 FQGNSA come from the germline V gene. CDR3 length: 15 residues. Germline trimming cut 3 bases from V and 6 bases from J; bases unmatched to any gene: 9. The CDR3 reads CASSLGRTGKPEAFF. The CDR3 DNA is TGTGCCAGCAGCTTGGGGAGGACAGGGAAGCCTGAAGCTTTCTTT. Supplemented by reference TRBV7-2 and TRBJ1-1, the full variable domain reads GAGVSQSPSNKVTEKGKDVELRCDPISGHTALYWYRQSLGQGLEFLIYFQGNSAPDKSGLPSDRFSAERTGGSVSTLTIQRTQQEDSAVYLCASSLGRTGKPEAFFGQGTRLTVV.

This clonotype has only a few counts. V and J are TRBV6-2 or TRBV6-3 and TRBJ2-3; D gene unclear. V was shortened by 4 bases and J by 0 bases, with 14 bases between the two germline ends. This CDR3 comprises 16 residues. Looked up from germline, CDR1 is MNHEY and CDR2 is SVGEGT. The CDR3 DNA sequence: TGTGCCAGCAGTTGGACCCGAGCGCCGAGCACAGATACGCAGTATTTT. Translated, it gives CASSWTRAPSTDTQYF.